A single sample is the source of the 27 T cell receptor beta chains below, sequenced in a study of blood T cells in healthy people across ages. PCR was performed a second time for 7 to 11 cycles using a sample-barcoded 5' primer and a J-beta primer mix. MiXCR, applied by TCRdb to the 5' RACE reads, yields one record per CDR3 protein. The sample lists 800,000 or so distinct CDR3 sequences, 20% to 30% seen once, with approximately 4% in the top ten. The data were also submitted as part of a second study, on T cells of mothers and their children.

The sequencing input was blood. These receptors came from a boy aged 10-17 years in good health.

CDR3 coding DNA: TGTGCCAGCAGCTGGGACGGCCAAAAACTGTTTTTT. Translated: CASSWDGQKLFF. The J gene is TRBJ1-4, the V gene TRBV7-9; the D gene is possibly TRBD1 (5 bases). The CDR3 length is 12 residues. Germline values: CDR1 SEHNR, CDR2 FQNEAQ (reference sequence). V was pared by 4 bases and J by 9 bases, with 9 bases between.

This clonotype was detected a few times. The CDR3 bases are TGTGCCAGCAGTTTACCTCCAGCGGGGGACGGATACCAAGAGACCCAGTACTTC. Translated: CASSLPPAGDGYQETQYF. J is TRBJ2-5 and V is TRBV28; 8 bases fit TRBD2. CDR3 length: 18 residues. The J segment lost 0 bases and the V segment lost 2 bases, leaving 11 bases of the junction unmatched. Germline assignment: CDR1 MDHEN and CDR2 SYDVKM.

There are many counts of this clonotype. The CDR3 DNA reads TGCAGCGTTGCCGCCTCTAGCGGACCCTACAATGAGCAGTTCTTC. Translation: CSVAASSGPYNEQFF. This chain uses TRBV29-1 with TRBJ2-1; 7 bases are a match to TRBD2. Germline V gene data show CDR1 as SQVTM and CDR2 as ANQGSEA. The trim removed 4 bases at V and 2 bases at J, leaving 8 bases unmatched. The CDR3 is made up of 15 amino acids.

This clonotype came up a few times. J is TRBJ2-2 and V is TRBV11-2, with 7 positions matching TRBD1. The CDR3 covers 15 residues. The germline V gene encodes CDR1 SGHAT and CDR2 FQNNGV. V lost 2 bases to trimming and J lost 4 bases; unmatched junction nucleotides: 4. As DNA, the CDR3 is TGTGCCAGCAGCTTAACAGGGGTGGGCACCGGGGAGCTGTTTTTT. Translating it yields CASSLTGVGTGELFF.

The chain carries TRBV28 and TRBJ1-1; 9 bases agree with TRBD1. Germline V gene lookup returns CDR1 MDHEN and CDR2 SYDVKM. The CDR3 runs to 15 residues. V was pared by 5 bases and J by 2 bases, with 6 bases of the junction left unmatched. The CDR3 DNA reads as TGTGCCAGCAGTATCCCTACAGGGGGCAACACTGAAGCTTTCTTT. Protein sequence: CASSIPTGGNTEAFF.

This clonotype was recorded a few times. J is TRBJ1-2 and V is TRBV20-1; 7 positions agree with TRBD1. The CDR3 has 13 residues. V lost 5 bases and J lost 1; bases outside the gene matches: 4. The germline V gene has CDR1 DFQATT and CDR2 SNEGSKA (reference sequence). The CDR3 region has the DNA TGCAGTGCTGGGGACAGCCTTAACTATGGCTACACCTTC. Its protein product is CSAGDSLNYGYTF.

This clonotype was observed a handful of times. The rearrangement uses TRBV29-1 and TRBJ2-5; 7 positions match TRBD1. Germline CDR1 SQVTM, CDR2 ANQGSEA. The CDR3 contains 13 residues. Losses at the gene ends were 4 bases for V and 1 base for J; bases not matched to a gene: 3. The CDR3 region is CSVGRDSQETQYF. Here the CDR3 DNA reads TGCAGCGTTGGCCGGGACAGCCAAGAGACCCAGTACTTC. The full variable domain, in which reference TRBV29-1 and TRBJ2-5 provide the parts outside the CDR3, is SAVISQKPSRDICQRGTSLTIQCQVDSQVTMMFWYRQQPGQSLTLIATANQGSEATYESGFVIDKFPISRPNLTFSTLTVSNMSPEDSSIYLCSVGRDSQETQYFGPGTRLLVL.

This chain links TRBV5-1 with TRBJ2-1; tentatively, D is TRBD1 (5 bases). V was trimmed by 2 bases and J by 0 bases, leaving 9 bases between them. Germline CDR1 is SGHRS and CDR2 is YFSETQ. CDR3 length: 15 residues. Here the CDR3 reads CASSFTDSSYNEQFF. CDR3 bases: TGCGCCAGCAGCTTTACTGACAGCTCCTACAATGAGCAGTTCTTC.

This chain uses TRBV7-3 with TRBJ1-6, with D unclear. Trimming cost V 5 bases and J 9 bases, with 20 bases left between them. The CDR3 consists of 16 residues. CDR1 is SGHTA, CDR2 FQGTGA, per germline. Written as DNA, the CDR3 is TGTGCCAGCAGCGCTACCGGAGTTTCCTCGGGTTCACCCCTCCACTTT. Translating it yields CASSATGVSSGSPLHF.

On this clonotype itself: A junction boundary mismatches the germline segment, possibly from a read error. CDR3 bases: TGTGCCAGCAGCGTAGCAGGGACGGCTGGAAACATCATATATTTT. Translated: CASSVAGTAGNIIYF. This rearrangement joins TRBV9 to TRBJ1-3; D possibly corresponds to TRBD1 (5 bases). Germline loops: CDR1 SGDLS, CDR2 YYNGEE. The CDR3 is 15 residues long.

The rearrangement uses TRBV29-1 and TRBJ2-3, with 9 bases identical to TRBD1. The CDR3 length is 17 residues. In germline, CDR1 is SQVTM, CDR2 ANQGSEA. Trimming removed 5 bases from V and 0 bases from J; junction bases left unmatched: 12. The CDR3 spells CSVFLRTGATSTDTQYF. Here the CDR3 DNA reads TGCAGCGTTTTTCTAAGGACAGGGGCAACTAGCACAGATACGCAGTATTTT.

This clonotype was observed a handful of times. The genes are TRBV4-3 and TRBJ2-7; D may be TRBD2 (5 bases). Trimming cost V 0 bases and J 1 base, with 10 bases left between them. CDR1 and CDR2 from the germline V gene are LGHNA and YSLEER. CDR3 length equals 15 residues. CDR3 DNA: TGCGCCAGCAGCCAAGATCGAGGGCAGTCCTACGAGCAGTACTTC. Translating it yields CASSQDRGQSYEQYF.

This clonotype was observed a few times. The chain has TRBV7-2 and TRBJ2-5; D is perhaps TRBD2 (6 bases). V was trimmed by 5 bases and J by 5 bases, leaving 12 bases between them. Germline CDR1 SGHTA, CDR2 FQGNSA. There are 13 residues in the CDR3. The CDR3 DNA is TGTGCCAGCAGCCCGGGACTGTTGGAGACCCAGTACTTC. Translating gives CASSPGLLETQYF.

CDR3 sequence (DNA): TGCAGCGTTAGCTCGACAGCCCAGGTAACTGAAGCTTTCTTT. It codes for CSVSSTAQVTEAFF. The chain combines TRBV29-1 with TRBJ1-1, with TRBD1 as a possible D gene (5 bases). This CDR3 comprises 14 residues. V lost 5 bases and J 5 bases, leaving 18 bases between the germline ends. The V gene's germline CDR1 is SQVTM and CDR2 ANQGSEA.

This clonotype was seen a few times. DNA of the CDR3: TGCAGTGCTCACGCCCGACAGATTAGCTCCTACGAGCAGTACTTC. Translation: CSAHARQISSYEQYF. The V call is TRBV20-1, the J call TRBJ2-7, with D maybe TRBD1 (5 bases). This CDR3 is 15 amino acids long. V was shortened by 5 bases and J by 0 bases, with 17 bases between the two germline ends. The germline V gene has CDR1 DFQATT and CDR2 SNEGSKA (reference sequence).

This rearrangement joins TRBV4-3 to TRBJ2-5; D is perhaps TRBD2 (6 bases). Judging by the DNA end, TRBJ2-1 fits better; the J call may be wrong. In germline, CDR1 is LGHNA, CDR2 YSLEER. CDR3 length: 17 amino acids. The CDR3 protein is CASSPTLAEGSYNEQFF. The CDR3 region has the DNA TGCGCCAGCAGCCCCACCCTGGCGGAGGGATCCTACAATGAGCAGTTCTTC.

The gene calls are TRBV20-1 and TRBJ2-5, with D unresolved. V shed 3 bases and J shed 5 bases, with 7 bases lying between them. The CDR3 contains 11 residues. Germline values: CDR1 DFQATT, CDR2 SNEGSKA (reference sequence). CDR3 in amino acids: CSASERETQYF. The CDR3 region has the DNA TGCAGTGCTAGCGAGAGGGAGACCCAGTACTTC.

The chain has TRBV27 and TRBJ2-7; 7 bases map to TRBD1. Germline V CDR1 and CDR2: MNHEY, SMNVEV (reference sequence). The V and J ends lost 8 bases and 3 bases, in that order; junction bases with no gene match: 10. The CDR3 is 14 residues long. The CDR3 nucleotides read TGTGCCAGCCGGCTCACAGGGGCTAGCTACGAGCAGTACTTC. It yields the protein CASRLTGASYEQYF.

Regarding this clonotype: A read error may produce the germline difference seen at one junction end. This CDR3 reads CANSFGGGADTQYF. The CDR3 bases are TGTGCCAACAGCTTCGGCGGGGGCGCAGATACGCAGTATTTT. The chain employs TRBV7-2 and TRBJ2-3; perhaps TRBD2 as D (7 bases). This CDR3 spans 14 amino acids. In germline, CDR1 is SGHTA, CDR2 FQGNSA.

This rearrangement joins TRBV7-2 to TRBJ2-5; D may be TRBD1 or TRBD2 (5 bases each). V dropped 5 bases and J dropped 3 bases, with 13 bases sitting between them. The CDR3 totals 14 residues. Germline loops: CDR1 SGHTA, CDR2 FQGNSA. The CDR3 nucleotides read TGTGCCAGCAGCCGGTCGGGACGTAAAGAGACCCAGTACTTC. The encoded protein is CASSRSGRKETQYF.

This clonotype showed up just a few times. This rearrangement joins TRBV7-9 to TRBJ1-2; TRBD1 might be the D (5 bases). This CDR3 has 13 residues. Deletions cut 4 bases from V and 6 bases from J, with 12 bases between. CDR1 is SEHNR and CDR2 is FQNEAQ in the germline V gene (reference sequence). The CDR3 reads CASSSRQPHGYTF. Written as DNA, the CDR3 is TGTGCCAGCAGCTCACGACAGCCACATGGCTACACCTTC.

This clonotype was picked up a small number of times. The chain is built from TRBV20-1 and TRBJ2-2; TRBD2 might be the D (5 bases). Germline V gene lookup returns CDR1 DFQATT and CDR2 SNEGSKA (reference sequence). The V end lost 4 bases, the J end lost 0 bases, and 15 bases lay between the germline ends. CDR3 length equals 16 residues. CDR3 residues: CSAIAGRVANTGELFF. In nucleotides, the CDR3 is TGCAGTGCTATCGCCGGGCGGGTCGCGAACACCGGGGAGCTGTTTTTT.

The chain combines TRBV7-9 with TRBJ2-7, with D perhaps matching TRBD1 (6 bases). Trimming took 5 bases from V and 4 from J, leaving 24 bases between them. This CDR3 is built from 17 residues. The V gene's germline CDR1 is SEHNR and CDR2 FQNEAQ (reference sequence). The CDR3 nucleotides are TGTGCCAGCAGCGACCAAACCCTCGGAACAGGGCGGTACGAGCAGTACTTC. Its translation: CASSDQTLGTGRYEQYF.

This clonotype was picked up a small number of times. V gene TRBV7-3 combines with J gene TRBJ2-5; 8 bases align to TRBD2. V lost 4 bases to trimming and J lost 5 bases; unmatched junction nucleotides: 9. Germline-derived CDR1 and CDR2 are SGHTA and FQGTGA. The CDR3 sequence is 15 residues long. This chain's CDR3 is CASSYDASGRETQYF. The CDR3 bases are TGTGCCAGCAGCTACGACGCTAGCGGGCGTGAGACCCAGTACTTC.

In its sample, this clonotype was seen a few times. This chain joins TRBV5-1 and TRBJ2-1; a possible D gene is TRBD2 (5 bases). Trimming pared 4 bases from V and 7 bases from J, leaving 15 bases between. The germline gives CDR1 SGHRS, CDR2 YFSETQ. The CDR3 is made up of 14 amino acids. The DNA for the CDR3 is TGCGCCAGCAGCACTCGACTATCTGGGAATGAGCAGTTCTTC. It translates to CASSTRLSGNEQFF.

This clonotype occurred a few times. J is TRBJ1-1 and V is TRBV28; D remains unclear. Between the trimmed V and J ends, which lost 4 bases and 3 bases, there was a span of 6 bases. From germline, CDR1 is MDHEN and CDR2 SYDVKM. The CDR3 contains 12 residues. As DNA, the CDR3 is TGTGCCAGCAGTTCCGTTGACACTGAAGCTTTCTTT. As protein: CASSSVDTEAFF.

The chain recombines TRBV20-1 with TRBJ1-3; D unclear. V shed 3 bases and J shed 3 bases, with 12 bases lying between them. CDR1 is DFQATT and CDR2 is SNEGSKA in the germline V gene (reference sequence). CDR3 length: 14 amino acids. This chain's CDR3 is CSASLRTGGNTIYF. The DNA of the CDR3 is TGCAGTGCTAGCCTTCGGACTGGTGGAAACACCATATATTTT.